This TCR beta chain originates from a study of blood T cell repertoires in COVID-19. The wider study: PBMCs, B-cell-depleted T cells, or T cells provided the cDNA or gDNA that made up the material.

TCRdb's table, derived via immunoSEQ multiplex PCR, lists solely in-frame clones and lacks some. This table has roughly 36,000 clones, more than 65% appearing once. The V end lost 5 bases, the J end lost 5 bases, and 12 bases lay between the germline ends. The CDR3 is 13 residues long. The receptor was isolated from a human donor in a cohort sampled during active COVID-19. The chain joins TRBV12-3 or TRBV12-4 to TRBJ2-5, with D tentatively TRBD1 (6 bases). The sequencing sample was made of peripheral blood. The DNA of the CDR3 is TGTGCCAGCAGTCAGGGGATTGGGGAGACCCAGTACTTC. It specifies CASSQGIGETQYF.